One sample yielded the 15 T cell receptor beta chains listed below, sequenced in a study of patients and donors after allogeneic stem cell transplantation. MiXCR, run by TCRdb on the RT-PCR reads, gives a single entry per CDR3 protein. Of 200,000 to 250,000 distinct CDR3 sequences listed, about 14% are singletons. The sample was blood, either unsorted or a sorted T cell fraction (not recorded which). Every receptor here comes from a human donor who was either an allogeneic HSCT recipient or a stem cell or donor lymphocyte infusion donor (not recorded which). It is not recorded whose cells these are; they may come from a transplant donor.

There are many counts of this clonotype. The chain employs TRBV20-1 and TRBJ2-1; D unresolved. The CDR3 has 16 amino acids. Trimming took 0 bases from V and 0 from J, leaving 12 bases between them. The V gene's germline CDR1 is DFQATT and CDR2 SNEGSKA (reference sequence). CDR3 DNA sequence: TGCAGTGCTAGAGATCCCCGGAAGAGCTCCTACAATGAGCAGTTCTTC. This encodes CSARDPRKSSYNEQFF.

This clonotype was found many times. This chain connects TRBV2 to TRBJ1-5; D gene ambiguous. V lost 2 bases and J lost 6, with 11 bases in between. Germline V gene lookup returns CDR1 SNHLY and CDR2 FYNNEI. The CDR3 has 14 residues. CDR3 sequence reads: CASSEYEGTQPQHF. The CDR3 nucleotides read TGTGCCAGCAGTGAATATGAGGGTACTCAGCCCCAGCATTTT.

This clonotype has just a few counts. The chain links TRBV5-1 to TRBJ2-7; 7 positions match TRBD1. Germline CDR1 SGHRS, CDR2 YFSETQ. Unmatched junction bases numbered 8, after V lost 2 bases and J lost 0 bases. CDR3 length equals 16 residues. DNA of the CDR3: TGCGCCAGCAGCTTATCCACAGGGGCTAGCTCCTACGAGCAGTACTTC. The encoded protein is CASSLSTGASSYEQYF.

This clonotype has a single count. This CDR3 reads CSARWGVQETQYF. The CDR3 DNA follows: TGCAGTGCTAGATGGGGGGTTCAAGAGACCCAGTACTTC. The chain is built from TRBV20-1 and TRBJ2-5; weak D call: TRBD2 (6 bases). The CDR3 totals 13 residues. Deletions cut 2 bases from V and 2 bases from J, with 9 bases between. The germline gives CDR1 DFQATT, CDR2 SNEGSKA (reference sequence).

V gene TRBV7-2 combines with J gene TRBJ2-3; 11 bases match TRBD2. Germline CDR1 is SGHTA and CDR2 is FQGNSA. The CDR3 length is 17 residues. Trimming cost V 5 bases and J 5 bases; bases outside gene matches: 12. Here the CDR3 DNA reads TGTGCCAGCAGCACCCGGACTAGCGGGTTCGTTGTAGATACGCAGTATTTT. It specifies CASSTRTSGFVVDTQYF.

This clonotype was seen a few times. This chain links TRBV7-2 with TRBJ2-1; TRBD2 matches 11 bases. CDR1 and CDR2 from the germline V gene are SGHTA and FQGNSA. The ends lost 6 bases at V and 0 bases at J; junction bases unmatched: 7. The CDR3 is 17 amino acids. Written as DNA, the CDR3 is TGTGCCAGCAGGCCTACTAGCGGGGGCAGCTCCTACAATGAGCAGTTCTTC. It yields the protein CASRPTSGGSSYNEQFF.

CDR3 amino acids: CASSPQGTTNYGYTF. The CDR3 DNA is TGTGCCAGCAGCCCACAGGGGACCACTAACTATGGCTACACCTTC. The genes are TRBV7-2 and TRBJ1-2, with 7 bases matching TRBD1. The CDR3 covers 15 residues. The J segment lost 0 bases and the V segment lost 5 bases, leaving 6 bases of the junction unmatched. Looked up from germline, CDR1 is SGHTA and CDR2 is FQGNSA.

This chain connects TRBV15 to TRBJ2-1, with 7 bases lining up with TRBD2. This CDR3 has 15 amino acids. Germline V gene data show CDR1 as LNHNV and CDR2 as YYDKDF (reference sequence). V dropped 4 bases and J dropped 5; count of bases not matched to a gene: 8. This CDR3 reads CATSTEVRGDNEQFF. The DNA for the CDR3 is TGTGCCACCAGCACAGAGGTACGGGGGGACAATGAGCAGTTCTTC.

This clonotype was detected many times. V usage is TRBV5-8 and J usage is TRBJ2-7, with 8 bases aligning to TRBD2. The CDR3 spans 14 residues. From germline, CDR1 is SGHTS and CDR2 YDEGEE. The J segment lost 4 bases and the V segment lost 4 bases, leaving 7 bases of the junction unmatched. CDR3 residues: CASSHRTSRYEQYF. CDR3 in DNA: TGTGCCAGCAGCCACAGGACTAGCCGGTACGAGCAGTACTTC.

The chain carries TRBV6-6 and TRBJ1-1, with D hard to call. This CDR3 is built from 13 residues. V gave up 8 bases and J gave up 0 bases, with 10 bases separating them. Germline-derived CDR1 and CDR2 are MNHNY and SVGAGI (reference sequence). This CDR3 reads CASFGQLNTEAFF. The CDR3 DNA reads as TGTGCCAGCTTCGGGCAGCTGAACACTGAAGCTTTCTTT.

By sample share, this clonotype is medium-sized. The chain uses TRBV5-1 and TRBJ2-5; D is unresolved. V lost 1 base, J lost 3 bases, and 7 bases lay in between. CDR1 and CDR2 from the germline V gene are SGHRS and YFSETQ. This CDR3 contains 13 residues. Written as DNA, the CDR3 is TGCGCCAGCAGCTTGATTGGGAAAGAGACCCAGTACTTC. As protein: CASSLIGKETQYF.

This clonotype was observed a few times. The rearrangement links TRBV11-1 to TRBJ2-6; tentative D call: TRBD2 (6 bases). V dropped 3 bases and J dropped 0 bases, with 15 bases sitting between them. The CDR3 runs to 18 residues. CDR1 is SGHAT, CDR2 FQDESV, per germline (reference sequence). CDR3 residues: CASSFGGVVHSGANVLTF. CDR3 nucleotides: TGTGCCAGCAGCTTCGGCGGGGTCGTCCACTCTGGGGCCAACGTCCTGACTTTC.

This rearrangement joins TRBV5-1 to TRBJ2-1; D ambiguous. Trimming shortened V by 4 bases and J by 5 bases, and 13 bases separated the two germline ends. Germline CDR1 is SGHRS and CDR2 is YFSETQ. The CDR3 extends over 14 amino acids. The CDR3 protein is CASSTDGRDNEQFF. CDR3 bases: TGCGCCAGCAGCACCGACGGAAGGGACAATGAGCAGTTCTTC.

This clonotype was seen ten or more times. V is TRBV28 and J is TRBJ2-4; D is ambiguous. In germline, CDR1 is MDHEN, CDR2 SYDVKM. Trimming removed 3 bases at V and 7 bases at J, with 13 bases between. This CDR3 has 14 amino acids. CDR3 loop: CASSLQARPNIQYF. CDR3 nucleotide sequence: TGTGCCAGCAGTTTGCAGGCCCGCCCGAACATTCAGTACTTC.

Relative to its sample, this clonotype is medium-sized (0.01 to 0.1%). The chain recombines TRBV27 with TRBJ1-2; D remains ambiguous. Trimming shortened V by 5 bases and J by 1 base, and 8 bases separated the two germline ends. Looked up from germline, CDR1 is MNHEY and CDR2 is SMNVEV (reference sequence). CDR3 length: 13 amino acids. As DNA, the CDR3 is TGTGCCAGCAGTCGCGAGGGTAACTATGGCTACACCTTC. Its translation: CASSREGNYGYTF.